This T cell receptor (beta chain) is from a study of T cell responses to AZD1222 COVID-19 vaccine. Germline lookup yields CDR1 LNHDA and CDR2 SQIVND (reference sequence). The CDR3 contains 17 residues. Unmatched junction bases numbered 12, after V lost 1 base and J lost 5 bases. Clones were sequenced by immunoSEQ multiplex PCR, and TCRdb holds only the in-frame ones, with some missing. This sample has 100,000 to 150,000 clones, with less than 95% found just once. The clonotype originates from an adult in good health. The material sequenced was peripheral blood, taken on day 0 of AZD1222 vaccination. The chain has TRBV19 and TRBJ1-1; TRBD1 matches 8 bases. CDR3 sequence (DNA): TGTGCCAGTAGTATAGCCCTCCTGACAGGGACAGGAACTGAAGCTTTCTTT. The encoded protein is CASSIALLTGTGTEAFF.